The present T cell receptor (beta chain) was sequenced within a study of cytomegalovirus exposure and HLA in healthy donors. As regards this clone: Its target is not known.

It was with 60 Vbeta and 13 Jbeta primers that the PCR ran. Generated by immunoSEQ multiplex PCR, the TCRdb table keeps only in-frame clones and is missing some. The sample has around 100,000 clones, 60% to 75% seen once. Broader study findings: Sequences of the TCR beta chain were said to predict the HLA-A and HLA-B alleles of most subjects accurately.

Trimming cost V 0 bases and J 0 bases, with 5 bases left between them. This CDR3 region has 15 residues. Germline lookup yields CDR1 SGHDN and CDR2 FVKESK. Sequenced sample: PBMCs. This TCR came from a man in his fifties in good health and CMV-seronegative. This rearrangement joins TRBV14 to TRBJ2-2, with no clear D. The CDR3 nucleotides are TGTGCCAGCAGCCAAGACAGGCCGAACACCGGGGAGCTGTTTTTT. This translates into CASSQDRPNTGELFF.